This T cell receptor beta chain was recovered during a study of beta chain features in type 1 diabetes. Findings of the study overall: People with Type 1 diabetes carried modestly yet significantly shorter TCRB CDR3s in all four CD4+ subsets.

V gave up 7 bases and J gave up 7 bases, with 13 bases separating them. This CDR3 has 12 residues. In germline, CDR1 is MNHEY, CDR2 SMNVEV (reference sequence). A word on this clone: As yet, its antigen is unknown.

Reverse transcribing all isolated RNA meant expressed TCRB transcripts were sequenced. Sequencing was performed with immunoSEQ multiplex PCR; in TCRdb, only in-frame clones are kept and a portion is missing. In the table there are some 640,000 clones, around an eighth of which are singletons. Sequenced material: naive CD4+ T cells from blood. This receptor was obtained from a man between 18 and 29 years old with type 1 diabetes. The V gene is TRBV27, the J gene TRBJ1-1; D is unresolved. The CDR3 DNA is TGTGCCAGCAAGCGAAACCTCCATGAAGCTTTCTTT. This encodes CASKRNLHEAFF.